These 8 T cell receptor beta chains share one sample of origin, sequenced in a study of vaccination effects on CD4 cells after COVID-19 (dated by TCRdb to between 2021 and 2023). The library came from the immunoSEQ multiplex PCR assay. Imported from immuneACCESS, the table was reduced by TCRdb to in-frame sequences with V and J called. These copies leave out some clones; in studies compared against another copy, an unresolved V gene accounts for under half, and the cause of the remainder is not known. The sample data list tens of thousands of clones, and 70% to 80% of these were observed just once. The ten largest clones represent roughly 1.9% of the sample. For these TCRs, the target antigens are not known. After around eleven days of culture, CD4+ T cells were isolated with the EasySep CD4+ T cell isolation kit. The input for sequencing was CD4+ T cells from PBMCs cultured without peptide, taken before COVID-19 vaccination. The receptors stem from a human donor who received a COVID-19 vaccine.

This clone was observed a handful of times. The chain has TRBV5-1 and TRBJ1-4; D unclear. The ends were cut back, 1 base at V and 5 bases at J, with 9 bases in the middle. CDR1 is SGHRS and CDR2 is YFSETQ in the germline V gene. The CDR3 is 14 amino acids. This chain's CDR3 is CASSLQASNEKLFF. The CDR3 nucleotides read TGCGCCAGCAGCTTGCAGGCTTCGAATGAAAAACTGTTTTTT.

This chain joins TRBV5-1 and TRBJ2-2; D is unresolved. CDR1 is SGHRS and CDR2 is YFSETQ in the germline V gene. CDR3 length: 14 amino acids. Trimming shortened V by 1 base and J by 5 bases, and 9 bases separated the two germline ends. The CDR3 DNA follows: TGCGCCAGCAGCTTGTACCCCGGGACCGGGGAGCTGTTTTTT. This translates into CASSLYPGTGELFF.

V usage is TRBV29-1 and J usage is TRBJ1-2, with 10 bases that match TRBD1. The CDR3 extends over 15 amino acids. Germline V gene lookup returns CDR1 SQVTM and CDR2 ANQGSEA. Trimming at V came to 4 bases and at J to 8 bases, leaving 13 bases not matched to a gene. For the CDR3, the DNA is TGCAGCGTTGTCCGGGACAGGGGCACCTTAGGGGGCTACACCTTC. Residues: CSVVRDRGTLGGYTF.

J is TRBJ2-1 and V is TRBV9, with 9 bases matching TRBD2. Germline assignment: CDR1 SGDLS and CDR2 YYNGEE. The CDR3 is 14 amino acids. The V gene end was trimmed by 0 bases and the J gene end by 8 bases; junction bases not matched to a gene: 3. The CDR3 DNA reads as TGTGCCAGCAGCGTAGCCAGCGGGGGGCATGAGCAGTTCTTC. Translation gives CASSVASGGHEQFF.

The chain joins TRBV5-4 to TRBJ2-5; 7 bases align to TRBD1. The V gene end was trimmed by 4 bases and the J gene end by 2 bases; junction bases not matched to a gene: 11. The CDR3 totals 16 residues. In germline, CDR1 is SGHNT, CDR2 YYREEE (reference sequence). The CDR3, as DNA: TGTGCCAGCAGCCTAAGGACAGGAGTTAGACAAGAGACCCAGTACTTC. Residues: CASSLRTGVRQETQYF.

This chain connects TRBV7-3 to TRBJ1-6; weak D call: TRBD1 (6 bases). Trimming removed 4 bases at V and 9 bases at J, with 16 bases between. Germline V gene sequence: CDR1 SGHTA, CDR2 FQGTGA. The CDR3 is 15 amino acids. Here the CDR3 reads CASSSRGAGGSPLHF. In DNA form, the CDR3 reads TGTGCCAGCAGCTCCCGGGGGGCGGGTGGTTCACCCCTCCACTTT.

This chain joins TRBV7-2 and TRBJ2-1, with 14 bases identical to TRBD2. J gave up 5 bases and V 6 bases, and 3 bases lay outside the gene matches. In germline, CDR1 is SGHTA, CDR2 FQGNSA. This CDR3 is 15 amino acids long. CDR3 DNA sequence: TGTGCCAGCAGAGGACTAGCGGGGGGCCACAATGAGCAGTTCTTC. Amino acid sequence: CASRGLAGGHNEQFF.

The rearrangement links TRBV18 to TRBJ1-6; 9 bases match TRBD1. The trim removed 1 base at V and 10 bases at J, leaving 5 bases unmatched. Germline V CDR1 and CDR2: KGHSH, LQKENI. This CDR3 has 15 residues. Here the CDR3 reads CASSPLGQGESPLHF. The CDR3 region has the DNA TGTGCCAGCTCACCACTGGGACAGGGAGAGTCACCCCTCCACTTT.